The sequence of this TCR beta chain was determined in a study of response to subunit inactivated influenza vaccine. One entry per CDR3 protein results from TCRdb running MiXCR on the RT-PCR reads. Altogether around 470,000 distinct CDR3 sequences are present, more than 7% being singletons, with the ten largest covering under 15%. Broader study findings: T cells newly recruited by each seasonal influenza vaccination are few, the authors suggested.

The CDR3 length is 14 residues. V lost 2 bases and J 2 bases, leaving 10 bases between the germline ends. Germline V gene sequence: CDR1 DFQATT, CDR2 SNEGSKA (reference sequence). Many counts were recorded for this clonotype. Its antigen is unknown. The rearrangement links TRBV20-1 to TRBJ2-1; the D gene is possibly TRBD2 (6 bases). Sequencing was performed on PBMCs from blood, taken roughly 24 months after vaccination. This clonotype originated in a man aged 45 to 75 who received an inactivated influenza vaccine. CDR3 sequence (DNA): TGCAGTGCTAGATGGGGGGTCGCCTACAATGAGCAGTTCTTC. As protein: CSARWGVAYNEQFF.